This T cell receptor beta chain comes out of a study of blood T cell repertoires in COVID-19. The trim removed 4 bases at V and 6 bases at J, leaving 11 bases unmatched. Germline V lookup: CDR1 SGHNT, CDR2 YENEEA. This CDR3 region has 16 residues. Clones were sequenced by immunoSEQ multiplex PCR, and TCRdb holds only the in-frame ones, with some missing. This table has about 240,000 clones, roughly 87% appearing once. The V call is TRBV11-3, the J call TRBJ2-3; 9 bases map to TRBD2. Source material: peripheral blood. The TCR was taken from a woman aged 30 to 39 with acute or convalescent COVID-19. This CDR3 reads CASSYLAGPTGDTQYF. For the CDR3, the DNA is TGTGCCAGCAGCTATCTAGCGGGGCCGACCGGGGATACGCAGTATTTT.